These T cell receptor beta chains were read from a single sample in a study of beta chain features in type 1 diabetes. Generated by immunoSEQ multiplex PCR, the TCRdb table keeps only in-frame clones and is missing some. The sample has 450,000 to 550,000 clones, around 30% seen once. Input material: naive CD4+ T cells from blood. The receptors were gathered from a man aged 18-30 years in good health. Both conserved end residues are part of each CDR3. The D gene is left open where the match is weak. Size values are once, few and many counts, or a class for expanded clones, and some rows have none.

DNA: TGTGCCTGGAGTGGTTGGGCAAAGGGATGGAAGTTCTTC
CDR3: CAWSGWAKGWKFF
J: TRBJ2-1
size: few
V: TRBV30
D: -

DNA: TGTGCCAGTAGTATTGGTACAGGTAACACCGGGGAGCTGTTTTTT
CDR3: CASSIGTGNTGELFF
J: TRBJ2-2
size: -
V: TRBV19
D: -

DNA: TGTGCCTGGGACAGGGGCGGGATGACCCAAGCTTTCTTT
CDR3: CAWDRGGMTQAFF
J: TRBJ1-1
size: few
V: TRBV30
D: TRBD1

DNA: TGCAGCGCCGCGCAGAGGGACCTCACAGATACGCAGTATTTT
CDR3: CSAAQRDLTDTQYF
J: TRBJ2-3
size: few
V: TRBV29-1
D: -

DNA: TGTGCCAGCAGCCGGGCAGGGTTAGAGACCCAGTACTTC
CDR3: CASSRAGLETQYF
J: TRBJ2-5
size: -
V: TRBV9
D: -

DNA: TGTGCCACCAGCAGCCCCTTTGGGACTAGCGGGAAAAGAGGGGATACGCAGTATTTT
CDR3: CATSSPFGTSGKRGDTQYF
J: TRBJ2-3
size: -
V: TRBV15
D: TRBD2

DNA: TGTGCCAGCAGTGTGGTAGCGGGAGAAGTGCGGTTCTTC
CDR3: CASSVVAGEVRFF
J: TRBJ2-1
size: few
V: TRBV25-1
D: TRBD2

DNA: TGTGCCAGCAGCCAAGGACTAGCGGGGGAGGAAAACATTCAGTACTTC
CDR3: CASSQGLAGEENIQYF
J: TRBJ2-4
size: few
V: TRBV4-2
D: TRBD2

DNA: TGCGCCAGCAGCCAAGTCGAGGATACGCAGTATTTT
CDR3: CASSQVEDTQYF
J: TRBJ2-3
size: few
V: TRBV4-1
D: -

DNA: TGTGCCAGCAGTCTTAGACTAGCGGCCAGCTCCTACAATGAGCAGTTCTTC
CDR3: CASSLRLAASSYNEQFF
J: TRBJ2-1
size: few
V: TRBV11-3
D: TRBD2

DNA: TGCGCCAGCAGCTATGGAGAGGCGGGCGGGGAGCTGTTTTTT
CDR3: CASSYGEAGGELFF
J: TRBJ2-2
size: few
V: TRBV5-1
D: -

DNA: TGTGCCATCAAAACTAGCGTGTCCAATGAGCAGTTCTTC
CDR3: CAIKTSVSNEQFF
J: TRBJ2-1
size: few
V: TRBV10-3
D: TRBD2

DNA: TGTGCCACCAGCAGAGAGATACAGCGGGAGGGCACAGATACGCAGTATTTT
CDR3: CATSREIQREGTDTQYF
J: TRBJ2-3
size: -
V: TRBV15
D: TRBD2

DNA: TGTGCCTGGAGTGTACGAAAAGAACTCTGGAACGAGCAGTACTTC
CDR3: CAWSVRKELWNEQYF
J: TRBJ2-7
size: few
V: TRBV30
D: -

DNA: TGTGCCAGCAGTGGCTTAGTCGGTGAGCAGTTCTTC
CDR3: CASSGLVGEQFF
J: TRBJ2-1
size: -
V: TRBV9
D: -

DNA: TGTGCCAGCAGTAGAACAGGGGGCTGGGAGACCCAGTACTTC
CDR3: CASSRTGGWETQYF
J: TRBJ2-5
size: once
V: TRBV27
D: TRBD1

DNA: TGTGCCAGTAGTATAGAGGCAGCGGGAGGGTCCGATACGCAGTATTTT
CDR3: CASSIEAAGGSDTQYF
J: TRBJ2-3
size: few
V: TRBV19
D: TRBD2

DNA: TGTGCCAGCAGCGCAACCGGGACAGGGTTGCCTGAAGCTTTCTTT
CDR3: CASSATGTGLPEAFF
J: TRBJ1-1
size: -
V: TRBV7-2
D: TRBD1

DNA: TGTGCCAGCAGGCGGGCGGGGTACAATGAGCAGTTCTTC
CDR3: CASRRAGYNEQFF
J: TRBJ2-1
size: few
V: TRBV6-5
D: -

DNA: TGTGCCAGCAGCCAGCAGACAGGGGATCAGCCCCAGCATTTT
CDR3: CASSQQTGDQPQHF
J: TRBJ1-5
size: -
V: TRBV6-5
D: TRBD1

DNA: TGTGCCAGCAGCTCGGAGGGGGCTCGAGAGACCCAGTACTTC
CDR3: CASSSEGARETQYF
J: TRBJ2-5
size: few
V: TRBV7-9
D: -

DNA: TGTGCCAGCAGCTTGGGGCGGGCAGGCACAGATACGCAGTATTTT
CDR3: CASSLGRAGTDTQYF
J: TRBJ2-3
size: -
V: TRBV5-4
D: -

DNA: TGCAGCGTTGAAGATATCGGGGGATCTCGCTTC
CDR3: CSVEDIGGSRF
J: TRBJ1-2
size: few
V: TRBV29-1
D: -

DNA: TGCGCCAGCAGCCAAGATAGCGCGGGCTCGGGCAGGGAGCAGTACTTC
CDR3: CASSQDSAGSGREQYF
J: TRBJ2-7
size: few
V: TRBV4-3
D: -

DNA: TGCGCCAGCAGCCAGGGTTTAGGAGCGACCGGACTAGCGGGAGGGCGCGAGCAGTTCTTC
CDR3: CASSQGLGATGLAGGREQFF
J: TRBJ2-1
size: -
V: TRBV4-3
D: TRBD2

DNA: TGTGCCAGCAGCTTTAGCGAGACCCAGTACTTC
CDR3: CASSFSETQYF
J: TRBJ2-5
size: few
V: TRBV7-2
D: -

DNA: TGTGCCAGCAGCACCAGAGGCGCAGGGAGTTCCCTTGTCACTGAAGCTTTCTTT
CDR3: CASSTRGAGSSLVTEAFF
J: TRBJ1-1
size: few
V: TRBV13
D: -

DNA: TGTGCCTGGAGTGTCCCCGACAATGAGCAGTTCTTC
CDR3: CAWSVPDNEQFF
J: TRBJ2-1
size: few
V: TRBV30
D: -

DNA: TGTGCCAGCAGCGTAGTTCCTGCGGGAGGGGGCAGCGGGGAGCTGTTTTTT
CDR3: CASSVVPAGGGSGELFF
J: TRBJ2-2
size: few
V: TRBV9
D: TRBD2

DNA: TGTGCCTGGAGTGCTAGCCCCTACAATGAGCAGTTCTTC
CDR3: CAWSASPYNEQFF
J: TRBJ2-1
size: -
V: TRBV30
D: -

DNA: TGTGCCTGGAGTTCTCGCGGAGAGACCCAGTACTTC
CDR3: CAWSSRGETQYF
J: TRBJ2-5
size: few
V: TRBV30
D: -

DNA: TGTGCCAGCAGCAGGAGGACAGGGAGCAATCAGCCCCAGCATTTT
CDR3: CASSRRTGSNQPQHF
J: TRBJ1-5
size: few
V: TRBV28
D: TRBD1

DNA: TGTGCCAGCAGGCCCGGGACTAGCGGGATCGAGACCCAGTACTTC
CDR3: CASRPGTSGIETQYF
J: TRBJ2-5
size: few
V: TRBV2
D: TRBD2

DNA: TGCGCCAGCAGCTGGACCCCCGGTGTGAGCACCGGGGAGCTGTTTTTT
CDR3: CASSWTPGVSTGELFF
J: TRBJ2-2
size: -
V: TRBV5-1
D: -

DNA: TGTGCCAGCAGTTGGACCGTGTCTAATGAAAAACTGTTTTTT
CDR3: CASSWTVSNEKLFF
J: TRBJ1-4
size: -
V: TRBV27
D: -

DNA: TGTGCCAGCTATTCAGCGGGAGGTAGCAATGAGCAGTTCTTC
CDR3: CASYSAGGSNEQFF
J: TRBJ2-1
size: -
V: TRBV19
D: TRBD2

DNA: TGTGCCAGCAGCTTAAGGGGGCTGGGCAACGTCCTGACTTTC
CDR3: CASSLRGLGNVLTF
J: TRBJ2-6
size: -
V: TRBV27
D: TRBD1

DNA: TGCAGCGTTGGTGGCGGGAGGGCTGGGGAGACCCAGTACTTC
CDR3: CSVGGGRAGETQYF
J: TRBJ2-5
size: -
V: TRBV29-1
D: TRBD2

DNA: TGTGCCAGCAGACCGACTAGCGGGGGGAACGGGGAGACCCAGTACTTC
CDR3: CASRPTSGGNGETQYF
J: TRBJ2-5
size: -
V: TRBV5-4
D: TRBD2

DNA: TGTGCCAGCAGCCCATTTAATCAGCCCCAGCATTTT
CDR3: CASSPFNQPQHF
J: TRBJ1-5
size: few
V: TRBV28
D: -

DNA: TGTGCCATCAGTGGGCCAGGAGGGCTGGCCGAGCAGTACTTC
CDR3: CAISGPGGLAEQYF
J: TRBJ2-7
size: few
V: TRBV10-3
D: -